This T cell receptor (beta chain) is from a study of blood T cells in healthy people across ages. The table lists this clonotype with a few counts. Primed by a sample-barcoded 5' primer and a J-beta primer mix, a second PCR proceeded for about 6 to 11 cycles. Each CDR3 protein is one row after TCRdb ran MiXCR on the 5' RACE reads. The data show about 1.1 million distinct CDR3 sequences, under 40% seen once. The germline CDR1 and CDR2 sequences are DFQATT and SNEGSKA (reference sequence). J was trimmed by 5 bases and V by 5 bases; bases with no gene match: 5. The CDR3 is made up of 12 amino acids. The V gene is TRBV20-1, the J gene TRBJ1-2; 7 bases line up with TRBD1. This sequence was found in a man aged 18-30 years in good health. Sequencing used blood. In DNA form, the CDR3 reads TGCAGTGCTCTCCAGGGGGAATATGGCTACACCTTC. This translates into CSALQGEYGYTF.